One and the same sample provided the 30 T cell receptor beta chains below, sequenced in a study of cytomegalovirus exposure and HLA in healthy donors (TCRdb year 2017). Preparation of the library involved the immunoSEQ multiplex PCR assay. TCRdb carries this immuneACCESS record with in-frame sequences only. Its versions omit some clonotypes, under half of them owing to an unresolved V gene in the studies checked, with the rest unexplained. This sample is represented by about 160,000 clones; almost 85% of them were singletons. The ten largest account for roughly a tenth of the sample. The sample comprised PBMCs. These receptors were collected from a man aged 30 to 45 in good health and CMV-seropositive.

J is TRBJ2-4 and V is TRBV30, with TRBD2 matching over 10 bases. V trimming: 3 bases; J trimming: 4 bases; junction bases outside the gene matches: 12. The CDR3 extends over 17 amino acids. Germline V gene sequence: CDR1 GTSNPN, CDR2 SVGIG (reference sequence). CDR3 amino acids: CAWSRTSGRARKNIQYF. CDR3 sequence (DNA): TGTGCCTGGAGCCGAACCAGCGGGAGGGCGCGAAAAAACATTCAGTACTTC.

The V gene is TRBV5-1, the J gene TRBJ2-2; D ambiguous. Trimming removed 0 bases at V and 1 base at J, with 4 bases between. Germline V gene sequence: CDR1 SGHRS, CDR2 YFSETQ. CDR3 size: 14 residues. The chain's CDR3 is CASSLGQNTGELFF. CDR3 nucleotide sequence: TGCGCCAGCAGCTTGGGACAGAACACCGGGGAGCTGTTTTTT.

The CDR3 here is CASSPRGGSNQPQHF. The CDR3 nucleotides are TGTGCCAGCAGCCCCCGGGGGGGGAGCAATCAGCCCCAGCATTTT. This rearrangement joins TRBV7-2 to TRBJ1-5; a possible D gene is TRBD1 (5 bases). CDR1 is SGHTA and CDR2 is FQGNSA in the germline V gene. This CDR3 spans 15 amino acids. V was pared by 5 bases and J by 1 base, with 12 bases between.

The CDR3 protein is CASSLDRATEAFF. CDR3 sequence (DNA): TGTGCCAGCAGCTTGGACCGCGCCACTGAAGCTTTCTTT. The chain carries TRBV5-5 and TRBJ1-1; D is uncertain. Germline V gene lookup returns CDR1 SGHKS and CDR2 YYEKEE (reference sequence). Trimming took off 0 bases at V and 4 bases at J, with 7 bases between the two ends. The CDR3 totals 13 residues.

The CDR3 DNA is TGTGCCGCCGCAGGGGACGAGCAGTACTTC. Residues: CAAAGDEQYF. The V call is TRBV10-3, the J call TRBJ2-7; TRBD1 might be the D (6 bases). Germline V gene data show CDR1 as ENHRY and CDR2 as SYGVKD. Trimming left V 11 bases short and J 5 bases short, with 10 bases between. The CDR3 loop spans 10 amino acids.

The J gene is TRBJ2-1, the V gene TRBV15; 7 bases are shared with TRBD2. V trimming: 1 base; J trimming: 8 bases; junction bases outside the gene matches: 11. Germline assignment: CDR1 LNHNV and CDR2 YYDKDF (reference sequence). This CDR3 has 16 amino acids. The DNA of the CDR3 is TGTGCCACCAGCAGAGGTATGGGGGAGGGAGTGGATGAGCAGTTCTTC. It translates to CATSRGMGEGVDEQFF. Supplemented by reference TRBV15 and TRBJ2-1, the full variable domain reads DAMVIQNPRYQVTQFGKPVTLSCSQTLNHNVMYWYQQKSSQAPKLLFHYYDKDFNNEADTPDNFQSRRPNTSFCFLDIRSPGLGDTAMYLCATSRGMGEGVDEQFFGPGTRLTVL.

The CDR3 region has the DNA TGTGCCAGCAGCCGCCACAGGGGGCGAGATTCACCCCTCCACTTT. Translation: CASSRHRGRDSPLHF. The chain couples TRBV14 to TRBJ1-6; 9 bases match TRBD1. Germline CDR1 SGHDN, CDR2 FVKESK. The junction had 6 bases not matched to a gene; V was cut back by 4 bases and J by 8 bases. This CDR3 is built from 15 residues.

The chain combines TRBV5-1 with TRBJ2-3; 7 bases are shared with TRBD2. The V and J ends lost 4 bases and 5 bases, in that order; junction bases with no gene match: 10. CDR3 length: 15 residues. Germline V CDR1 and CDR2: SGHRS, YFSETQ. The CDR3: CASSLIPSGIDTQYF. CDR3 nucleotide sequence: TGCGCCAGCAGCCTGATACCCAGCGGGATAGATACGCAGTATTTT.

The genes are TRBV5-1 and TRBJ2-1, with 10 nucleotides matching TRBD2. Germline CDR1 SGHRS, CDR2 YFSETQ. V lost 5 bases and J lost 7; bases outside the gene matches: 6. The CDR3 covers 14 residues. This chain's CDR3 is CASRAGGEGNEQFF. In DNA form, the CDR3 reads TGCGCCAGCAGAGCGGGAGGGGAGGGGAATGAGCAGTTCTTC.

The chain recombines TRBV15 with TRBJ1-4; D perhaps matches TRBD1 (6 bases). The CDR3 covers 15 residues. The V and J ends lost 4 bases and 3 bases respectively, with 12 bases between them. In germline, CDR1 is LNHNV, CDR2 YYDKDF (reference sequence). In nucleotides, the CDR3 is TGTGCCACCAGCACTAGGACAGACCCTAATGAAAAACTGTTTTTT. It translates to CATSTRTDPNEKLFF. Looking up the rest from reference TRBV15 and TRBJ1-4 gives the full variable domain: DAMVIQNPRYQVTQFGKPVTLSCSQTLNHNVMYWYQQKSSQAPKLLFHYYDKDFNNEADTPDNFQSRRPNTSFCFLDIRSPGLGDTAMYLCATSTRTDPNEKLFFGSGTQLSVL.

This sequence joins TRBV5-6 and TRBJ2-6, with 8 positions matching TRBD1. The CDR3 extends over 16 amino acids. V lost 4 bases, J lost 5 bases, and 8 bases stayed unmatched. CDR1 and CDR2 (germline): SGHDT, YYEEEE. The CDR3 nucleotides are TGTGCCAGCAGCCTGGACAGGGCCGGTTGGGCCAACGTCCTGACTTTC. Translation gives CASSLDRAGWANVLTF.

This chain links TRBV19 with TRBJ1-1, with D possibly being TRBD1 (5 bases). The germline CDR1 and CDR2 sequences are LNHDA and SQIVND (reference sequence). V was shortened by 2 bases and J by 2 bases, with 9 bases between the two germline ends. The CDR3 length is 14 residues. CDR3 in amino acids: CASSIRGVNTEAFF. The CDR3, as DNA: TGTGCCAGTAGTATACGGGGGGTTAACACTGAAGCTTTCTTT.

This chain links TRBV6-5 with TRBJ2-1; TRBD1 is a possible D gene (5 bases). The germline V gene has CDR1 MNHEY and CDR2 SVGAGI. The CDR3 covers 14 residues. V gave up 0 bases and J gave up 6 bases, with 9 bases separating them. This CDR3 reads CASSYSGQTNEQFF. The CDR3 DNA sequence: TGTGCCAGCAGTTACTCGGGGCAAACCAATGAGCAGTTCTTC.

The chain combines TRBV28 with TRBJ2-7, with D maybe TRBD1 (8 bases). Germline CDR1 reads MDHEN; CDR2 reads SYDVKM. CDR3 length equals 15 residues. V lost 5 bases to trimming and J lost 2 bases, with 16 bases between them. This CDR3 reads CASSHHTGGAYEQYF. The CDR3 DNA reads as TGTGCCAGCAGTCATCACACAGGGGGGGCCTACGAGCAGTACTTC.

The chain joins TRBV2 to TRBJ2-2; 9 nucleotides match TRBD1. This CDR3 spans 14 amino acids. The V segment lost 6 bases and the J segment 6 bases; nucleotides outside the gene matches: 5. Germline-derived CDR1 and CDR2 are SNHLY and FYNNEI. The CDR3 DNA sequence: TGTGCCAGCAGGTCCGGGACAGGGCCCGGGGAGCTGTTTTTT. It translates to CASRSGTGPGELFF.

The chain joins TRBV7-2 to TRBJ2-3; TRBD1 is a possible D gene (5 bases). The germline V and J ends were trimmed by 1 base and 4 bases, with 9 bases remaining between them. CDR3 length equals 14 residues. The germline V gene encodes CDR1 SGHTA and CDR2 FQGNSA. The CDR3: CASSLDQGSDTQYF. In nucleotides, the CDR3 is TGTGCCAGCAGCTTAGACCAGGGTTCAGATACGCAGTATTTT.

The rearrangement uses TRBV19 and TRBJ1-1; possibly TRBD1 for D (6 bases). CDR3 length: 13 residues. Germline V gene lookup returns CDR1 LNHDA and CDR2 SQIVND (reference sequence). Trimming stripped 4 bases from V and 3 bases from J, with 9 bases between. The CDR3 DNA reads as TGTGCCAGTAGTACGAACAGGGACACTGAAGCTTTCTTT. It translates to CASSTNRDTEAFF. Combining the CDR3 with reference TRBV19 and TRBJ1-1 gives the whole variable domain DGGITQSPKYLFRKEGQNVTLSCEQNLNHDAMYWYRQDPGQGLRLIYYSQIVNDFQKGDIAEGYSVSREKKESFPLTVTSAQKNPTAFYLCASSTNRDTEAFFGQGTRLTVV.

This chain joins TRBV11-2 and TRBJ2-7; the D gene is possibly TRBD1 (8 bases). Germline V gene data show CDR1 as SGHAT and CDR2 as FQNNGV. V lost 6 bases to trimming and J lost 3 bases, with 21 bases between them. This CDR3 has 16 amino acids. CDR3 amino acids: CASRAGQGSGGYEQYF. CDR3 DNA sequence: TGTGCCAGCAGGGCAGGACAGGGTTCGGGGGGCTACGAGCAGTACTTC.

This chain connects TRBV19 to TRBJ2-7; 8 bases match TRBD2. This CDR3 has 16 residues. Germline V gives CDR1 LNHDA, CDR2 SQIVND (reference sequence). Unmatched junction bases numbered 8, after V lost 3 bases and J lost 1 base. The CDR3, as DNA: TGTGCCAGTAGTATCCGGAGTAGCGGGAATTCCTACGAGCAGTACTTC. The encoded protein is CASSIRSSGNSYEQYF.

The rearrangement links TRBV6-6 to TRBJ1-2; 10 bases are shared with TRBD1. There are 14 residues in the CDR3. Germline-derived CDR1 and CDR2 are MNHNY and SVGAGI (reference sequence). After removal of 0 bases from V and 6 bases from J, the junction contained 1 base not matched to a gene. CDR3 residues: CASSYSGQGNGYTF. CDR3 coding DNA: TGTGCCAGCAGTTACTCGGGACAGGGGAATGGCTACACCTTC.

This sequence joins TRBV4-3 and TRBJ2-3, with D possibly being TRBD2 (7 bases). Germline V lookup: CDR1 LGHNA, CDR2 YSLEER. Trimming pared 4 bases from V and 3 bases from J, leaving 17 bases between. The CDR3 is 16 amino acids. CDR3 DNA sequence: TGCGCCAGCAGCCCAGACGAGGGGGGGCAGACAGATACGCAGTATTTT. Its protein is CASSPDEGGQTDTQYF.

This chain joins TRBV5-6 and TRBJ2-4; 11 nucleotides line up with TRBD1. V dropped 5 bases and J dropped 7; count of bases not matched to a gene: 2. This CDR3 has 13 amino acids. From germline, CDR1 is SGHDT and CDR2 YYEEEE. The CDR3 here is CASSRDRGNIQYF. The CDR3 region has the DNA TGTGCCAGCAGTCGGGACAGGGGGAACATTCAGTACTTC.

This clone occurred once. The V call is TRBV9, the J call TRBJ2-2, with TRBD1 matching over 9 bases. CDR3 length: 16 amino acids. Germline-derived CDR1 and CDR2 are SGDLS and YYNGEE. Trimming cost V 4 bases and J 7 bases; bases outside gene matches: 11. The CDR3 DNA is TGTGCCAGCAGCTTAACGGGACAGGGACGAAACGGGGAGCTGTTTTTT. As protein: CASSLTGQGRNGELFF.

The rearrangement uses TRBV10-1 and TRBJ2-2; 7 bases fit TRBD2. Losses at the gene ends were 3 bases for V and 2 bases for J; bases not matched to a gene: 9. Germline V gene lookup returns CDR1 WNHNN and CDR2 SYGVQD (reference sequence). The CDR3 covers 17 residues. The CDR3 DNA is TGCGCCAGCAGTGACCACATTAGCGGGCGTAACACCGGGGAGCTGTTTTTT. Its protein is CASSDHISGRNTGELFF.

The chain uses TRBV7-8 and TRBJ2-5, with 9 bases lining up with TRBD1. CDR1 is SGHVS and CDR2 is FQNEAQ in the germline V gene. This CDR3 has 16 residues. Losses at the gene ends were 5 bases for V and 5 bases for J; bases not matched to a gene: 12. The CDR3: CASSAQLTGGDETQYF. The DNA of the CDR3 is TGTGCCAGCAGCGCCCAACTCACAGGGGGCGATGAGACCCAGTACTTC.

The rearrangement joins TRBV28 to TRBJ2-2; 9 bases are a match to TRBD2. With 8 bases clipped from V and 3 bases from J, the junction kept 7 bases outside the gene matches. This CDR3 contains 15 residues. Germline values: CDR1 MDHEN, CDR2 SYDVKM. DNA of the CDR3: TGTGCCAGCTTCCGGACTAGCGCCTACACCGGGGAGCTGTTTTTT. It specifies CASFRTSAYTGELFF.

J is TRBJ2-3 and V is TRBV7-2; tentatively, D is TRBD1 (6 bases). Trimming stripped 5 bases from V and 4 bases from J, with 13 bases between. In germline, CDR1 is SGHTA, CDR2 FQGNSA. The CDR3 has 14 amino acids. The CDR3 spells CASSPLGGADTQYF. CDR3 DNA: TGTGCCAGCAGCCCACTAGGGGGTGCAGATACGCAGTATTTT.

In this sample, this clone turned up once. The chain's CDR3 is CASSLLAGAETGELFF. The CDR3 bases are TGTGCCAGCAGTTTGCTAGCGGGCGCCGAGACCGGGGAGCTGTTTTTT. This rearrangement joins TRBV28 to TRBJ2-2, with TRBD2 identical over 8 bases. Germline CDR1 and CDR2: MDHEN and SYDVKM. V lost 3 bases, J lost 5 bases, and 8 bases stayed unmatched. The CDR3 is 16 residues long.

V gene TRBV7-9 combines with J gene TRBJ1-2; D not resolved. Germline lookup yields CDR1 SEHNR and CDR2 FQNEAQ (reference sequence). The CDR3 runs to 13 residues. V lost 5 bases and J lost 4, with 11 bases in between. The CDR3 loop is CASSPTLPYGYTF. As DNA, the CDR3 is TGTGCCAGCAGCCCCACTCTACCCTATGGCTACACCTTC.

This clone turned up a few times. The rearrangement links TRBV2 to TRBJ1-6, with a tentative D call TRBD1 (5 bases). CDR1 and CDR2 from the germline V gene are SNHLY and FYNNEI. V lost 0 bases to trimming and J lost 7 bases, with 10 bases between them. The length of the CDR3 is 15 residues. CDR3 DNA: TGTGCCAGCAGTGAAGCCAGGGCAAACAATTCACCCCTCCACTTT. It is translated as CASSEARANNSPLHF.